These 3 T cell receptor beta chains originate from one sample sequenced in a study of T cell responses to AZD1222 COVID-19 vaccine. Using immunoSEQ multiplex PCR, the repertoire was profiled, and TCRdb retains in-frame clones only, with some absent. This table has under 150,000 clones, roughly 88% appearing once. The input for sequencing was peripheral blood, taken on day 0 of MenACWY control vaccination. These receptor sequences come from an adult in good health.

This sequence joins TRBV30 and TRBJ1-3; D is unclear. The germline V gene has CDR1 GTSNPN and CDR2 SVGIG (reference sequence). V gave up 2 bases and J gave up 4 bases, with 15 bases separating them. The CDR3 spans 15 residues. The CDR3 reads CAWSPIGVDGNTIYF. In DNA form, the CDR3 reads TGTGCCTGGAGTCCAATCGGGGTCGACGGAAACACCATATATTTT. The whole variable domain, remainder taken from reference TRBV30 and TRBJ1-3, is SQTIHQWPATLVQPVGSPLSLECTVEGTSNPNLYWYRQAAGRGLQLLFYSVGIGQISSEVPQNLSASRPQDRQFILSSKKLLLSDSGFYLCAWSPIGVDGNTIYFGEGSWLTVV.

The chain links TRBV7-9 to TRBJ2-5; TRBD1 or TRBD2 may be the D gene (5 bases each). CDR3 length equals 17 residues. V was clipped by 1 base and J by 4 bases, with 19 bases between them. Germline lookup yields CDR1 SEHNR and CDR2 FQNEAQ (reference sequence). In nucleotides, the CDR3 is TGTGCCAGCAGCTTAGGAGGGTACAGGAACCGGGGAGAGACCCAGTACTTC. Its protein product is CASSLGGYRNRGETQYF.

The chain links TRBV9 to TRBJ2-1; 12 positions agree with TRBD2. The CDR3 covers 21 residues. Unmatched junction bases numbered 20, after V lost 4 bases and J lost 3 bases. Germline V gene data show CDR1 as SGDLS and CDR2 as YYNGEE. The CDR3 DNA reads as TGTGCCAGCAGCCCAAGACATGGTCGGGCTAGCGGGGGGGCCGACTACAATGAGCAGTTCTTC. It codes for CASSPRHGRASGGADYNEQFF.